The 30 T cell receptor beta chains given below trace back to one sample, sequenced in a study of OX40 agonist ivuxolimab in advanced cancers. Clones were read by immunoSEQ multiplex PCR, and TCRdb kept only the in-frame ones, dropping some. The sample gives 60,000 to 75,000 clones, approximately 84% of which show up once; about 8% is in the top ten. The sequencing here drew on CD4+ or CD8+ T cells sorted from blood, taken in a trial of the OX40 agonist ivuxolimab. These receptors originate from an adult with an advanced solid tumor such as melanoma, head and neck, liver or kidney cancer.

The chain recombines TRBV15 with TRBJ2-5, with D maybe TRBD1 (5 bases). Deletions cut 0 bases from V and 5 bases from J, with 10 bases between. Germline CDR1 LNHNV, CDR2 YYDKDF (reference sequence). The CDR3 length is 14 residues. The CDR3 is CATSRDQQAETQYF. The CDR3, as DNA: TGTGCCACCAGCAGAGATCAACAGGCGGAGACCCAGTACTTC.

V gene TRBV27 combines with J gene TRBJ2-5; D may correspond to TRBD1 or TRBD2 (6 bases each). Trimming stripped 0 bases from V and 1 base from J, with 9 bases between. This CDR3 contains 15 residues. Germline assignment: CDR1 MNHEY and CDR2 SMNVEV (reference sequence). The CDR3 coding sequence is TGTGCCAGCAGTTTATCAAGGGGGGCCCAAGAGACCCAGTACTTC. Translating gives CASSLSRGAQETQYF.

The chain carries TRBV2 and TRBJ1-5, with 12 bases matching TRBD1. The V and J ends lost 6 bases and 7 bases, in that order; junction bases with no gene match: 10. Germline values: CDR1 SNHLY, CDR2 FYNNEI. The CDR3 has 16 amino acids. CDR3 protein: CASSARGQGAGQPQHF. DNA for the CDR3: TGTGCCAGCAGCGCCCGGGGACAGGGGGCCGGACAGCCCCAGCATTTT.

CDR3 residues: CASSDLIQGAGEQYF. The CDR3 DNA reads TGTGCCAGCAGCGATCTTATACAGGGGGCGGGCGAGCAGTACTTC. This chain connects TRBV2 to TRBJ2-7, with 9 positions matching TRBD1. Germline trimming cut 6 bases from V and 6 bases from J; bases unmatched to any gene: 12. This CDR3 is built from 15 residues. Germline CDR1 SNHLY, CDR2 FYNNEI. The full variable domain, rest sourced from reference TRBV2 and TRBJ2-7, is EPEVTQTPSHQVTQMGQEVILRCVPISNHLYFYWYRQILGQKVEFLVSFYNNEISEKSEIFDDQFSVERPDGSNFTLKIRSTKLEDSAMYFCASSDLIQGAGEQYFGPGTRLTVT.

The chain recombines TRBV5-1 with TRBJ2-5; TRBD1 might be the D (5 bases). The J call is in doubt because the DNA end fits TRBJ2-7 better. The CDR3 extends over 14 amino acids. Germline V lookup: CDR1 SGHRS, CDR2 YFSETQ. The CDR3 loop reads CASSLEKGSDEQYF. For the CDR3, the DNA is TGCGCCAGCAGCTTGGAGAAGGGGTCGGACGAGCAGTACTTC.

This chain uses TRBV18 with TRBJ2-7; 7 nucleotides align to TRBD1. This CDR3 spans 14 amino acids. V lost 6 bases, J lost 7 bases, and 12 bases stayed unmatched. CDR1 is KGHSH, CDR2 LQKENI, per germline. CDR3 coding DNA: TGTGCCAGCTCCCTGAGACAGGGCCCCGAGGAGCAGTACTTC. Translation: CASSLRQGPEEQYF.

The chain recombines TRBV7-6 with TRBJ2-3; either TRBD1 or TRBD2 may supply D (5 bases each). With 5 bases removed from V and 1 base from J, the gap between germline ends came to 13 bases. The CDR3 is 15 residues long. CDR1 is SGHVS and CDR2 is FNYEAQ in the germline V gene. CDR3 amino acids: CASSRDVIGTDTQYF. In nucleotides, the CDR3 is TGTGCCAGCAGCCGGGACGTTATCGGCACAGATACGCAGTATTTT.

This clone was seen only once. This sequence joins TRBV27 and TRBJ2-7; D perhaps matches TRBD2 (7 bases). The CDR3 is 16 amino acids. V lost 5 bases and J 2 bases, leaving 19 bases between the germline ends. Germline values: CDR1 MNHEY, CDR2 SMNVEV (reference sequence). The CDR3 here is CASSLLTGRGPYEQYF. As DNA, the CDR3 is TGTGCCAGCAGTCTACTTACAGGGCGGGGGCCCTACGAGCAGTACTTC.

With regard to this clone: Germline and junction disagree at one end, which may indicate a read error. The CDR3, as DNA: TGCGCCAGCAGCCCCGGGACAGGACGCTCTGGGGCCAACGTCCTGACTTTC. This codes for CASSPGTGRSGANVLTF. This chain connects TRBV27 to TRBJ2-6; the match to TRBD1 covers 8 bases. This CDR3 comprises 17 residues. Germline V gene sequence: CDR1 MNHEY, CDR2 SMNVEV (reference sequence). The entire variable domain, with the rest obtained from reference TRBV27 and TRBJ2-6, is as follows: EAQVTQNPRYLITVTGKKLTVTCSQNMNHEYMSWYRQDPGLGLRQIYYSMNVEVTDKGDVPEGYKVSRKEKRNFPLILESPSPNQTSLYFCASSPGTGRSGANVLTFGAGSRLTVL.

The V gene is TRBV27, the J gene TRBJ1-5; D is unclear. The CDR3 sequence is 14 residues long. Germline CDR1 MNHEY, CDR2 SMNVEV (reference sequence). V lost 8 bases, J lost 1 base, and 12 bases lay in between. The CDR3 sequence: CASPWEGSNQPQHF. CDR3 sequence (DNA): TGTGCCAGCCCCTGGGAGGGAAGCAATCAGCCCCAGCATTTT.

CDR3 loop: CASSYGGGGYEQYF. The CDR3 nucleotides are TGTGCCAGCAGTTACGGGGGAGGGGGCTACGAGCAGTACTTC. The V call is TRBV6-5, the J call TRBJ2-7; possible D gene TRBD2, 7 bases. Germline V gene data show CDR1 as MNHEY and CDR2 as SVGAGI. V was shortened by 2 bases and J by 3 bases, with 11 bases between the two germline ends. This CDR3 contains 14 residues.

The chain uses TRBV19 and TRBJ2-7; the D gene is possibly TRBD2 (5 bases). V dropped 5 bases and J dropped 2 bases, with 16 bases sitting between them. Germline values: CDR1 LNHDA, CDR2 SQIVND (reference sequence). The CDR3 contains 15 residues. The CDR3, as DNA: TGTGCCAGTAGTTCGCCCCCGGACGGGACCTACGAGCAGTACTTC. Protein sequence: CASSSPPDGTYEQYF.

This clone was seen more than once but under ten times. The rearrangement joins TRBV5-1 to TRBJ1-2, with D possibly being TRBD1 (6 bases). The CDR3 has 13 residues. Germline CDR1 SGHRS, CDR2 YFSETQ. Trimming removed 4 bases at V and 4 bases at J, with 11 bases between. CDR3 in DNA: TGCGCCAGCAGCAAGGAGGGGGGCTATGGCTACACCTTC. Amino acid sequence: CASSKEGGYGYTF.

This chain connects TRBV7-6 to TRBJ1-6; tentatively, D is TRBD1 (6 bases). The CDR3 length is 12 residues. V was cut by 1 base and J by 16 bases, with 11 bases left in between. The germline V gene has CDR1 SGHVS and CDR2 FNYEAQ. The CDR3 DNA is TGTGCCAGCAGCTTAGGCGGGGGCTTGCTCCACTTT. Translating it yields CASSLGGGLLHF.

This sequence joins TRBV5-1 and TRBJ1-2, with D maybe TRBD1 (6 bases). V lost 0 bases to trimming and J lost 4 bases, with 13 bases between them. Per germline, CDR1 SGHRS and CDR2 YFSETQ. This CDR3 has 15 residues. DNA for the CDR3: TGCGCCAGCAGCTTGGATGGGGGCGAAAGCTATGGCTACACCTTC. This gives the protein CASSLDGGESYGYTF.

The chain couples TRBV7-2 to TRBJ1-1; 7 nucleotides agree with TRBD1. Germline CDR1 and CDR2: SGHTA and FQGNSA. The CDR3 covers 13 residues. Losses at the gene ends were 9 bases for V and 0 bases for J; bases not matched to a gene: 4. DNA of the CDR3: TGTGCCAGACGGGACAGCATGAACACTGAAGCTTTCTTT. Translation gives CARRDSMNTEAFF.

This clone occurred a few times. CDR3 sequence: CAISESRATGQGNGDTQYF. CDR3 coding DNA: TGTGCCATCAGTGAGTCTCGAGCGACAGGACAGGGAAATGGAGATACGCAGTATTTT. The chain employs TRBV10-3 and TRBJ2-3; 8 positions agree with TRBD1. In germline, CDR1 is ENHRY, CDR2 SYGVKD. This CDR3 is 19 amino acids long. The V segment lost 0 bases and the J segment 5 bases; nucleotides outside the gene matches: 16.

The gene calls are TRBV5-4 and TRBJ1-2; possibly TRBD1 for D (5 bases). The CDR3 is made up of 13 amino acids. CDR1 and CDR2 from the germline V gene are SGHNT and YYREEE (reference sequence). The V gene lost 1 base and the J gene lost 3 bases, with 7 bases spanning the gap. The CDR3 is CASSLKGYYGYTF. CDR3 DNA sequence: TGTGCCAGCAGCTTGAAGGGGTACTATGGCTACACCTTC.

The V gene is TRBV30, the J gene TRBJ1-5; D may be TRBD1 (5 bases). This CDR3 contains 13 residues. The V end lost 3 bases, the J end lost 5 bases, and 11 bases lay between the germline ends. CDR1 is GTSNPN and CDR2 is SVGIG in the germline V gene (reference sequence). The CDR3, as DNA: TGTGCCTGGAGCGAAGGGACTCATCAGCCCCAGCATTTT. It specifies CAWSEGTHQPQHF.

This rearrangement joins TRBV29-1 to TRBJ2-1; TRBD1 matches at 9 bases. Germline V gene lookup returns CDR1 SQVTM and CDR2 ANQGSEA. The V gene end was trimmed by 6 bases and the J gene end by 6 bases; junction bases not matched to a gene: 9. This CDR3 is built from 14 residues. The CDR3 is CSVGRQGGRNEQFF. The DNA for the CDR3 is TGCAGCGTAGGAAGACAGGGGGGTCGCAATGAGCAGTTCTTC.

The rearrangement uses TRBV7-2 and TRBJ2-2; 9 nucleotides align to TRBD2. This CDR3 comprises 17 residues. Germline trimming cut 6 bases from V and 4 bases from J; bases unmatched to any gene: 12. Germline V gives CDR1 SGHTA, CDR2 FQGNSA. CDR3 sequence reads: CASRSTLSGSGTGELFF. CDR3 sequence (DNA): TGTGCCAGCAGGTCGACCCTTAGCGGGAGCGGCACCGGGGAGCTGTTTTTT.

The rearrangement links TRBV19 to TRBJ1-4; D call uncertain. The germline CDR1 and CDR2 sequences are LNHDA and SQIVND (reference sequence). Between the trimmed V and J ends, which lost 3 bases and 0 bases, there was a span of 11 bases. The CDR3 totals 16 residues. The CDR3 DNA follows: TGTGCCAGTAGTATTCCTGGAGTTGCAACTAATGAAAAACTGTTTTTT. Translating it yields CASSIPGVATNEKLFF.

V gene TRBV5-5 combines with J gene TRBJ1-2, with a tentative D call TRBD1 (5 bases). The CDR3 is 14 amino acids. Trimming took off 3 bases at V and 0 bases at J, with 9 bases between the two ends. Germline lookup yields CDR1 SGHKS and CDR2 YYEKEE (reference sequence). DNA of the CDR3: TGTGCCAGCAGCTCGACAGCTTCTAACTATGGCTACACCTTC. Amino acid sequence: CASSSTASNYGYTF.

The DNA for the CDR3 is TGTGCCGCGAGGCGGGGCCAAGAGACCCAGTACTTC. It translates to CAARRGQETQYF. The V call is TRBV6-5, the J call TRBJ2-5; a possible D gene is TRBD2 (6 bases). Germline values: CDR1 MNHEY, CDR2 SVGAGI. The CDR3 runs to 12 residues. V shed 11 bases and J shed 1 base, with 11 bases lying between them.

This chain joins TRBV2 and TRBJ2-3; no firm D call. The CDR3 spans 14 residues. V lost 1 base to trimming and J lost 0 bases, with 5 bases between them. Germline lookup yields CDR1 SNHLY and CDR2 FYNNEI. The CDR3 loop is CASSEVSSTDTQYF. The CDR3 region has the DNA TGTGCCAGCAGTGAAGTCTCGAGCACAGATACGCAGTATTTT.

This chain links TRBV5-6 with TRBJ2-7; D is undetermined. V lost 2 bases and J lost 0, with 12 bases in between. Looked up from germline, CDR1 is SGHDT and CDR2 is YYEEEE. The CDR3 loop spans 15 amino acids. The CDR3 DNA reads TGTGCCAGCAGCTTCCTTTTTAGAACCTCCTACGAGCAGTACTTC. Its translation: CASSFLFRTSYEQYF.

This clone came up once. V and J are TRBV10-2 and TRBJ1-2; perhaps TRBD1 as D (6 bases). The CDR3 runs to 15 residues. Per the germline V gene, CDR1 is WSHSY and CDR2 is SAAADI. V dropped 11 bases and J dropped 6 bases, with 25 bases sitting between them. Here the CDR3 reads CALRGRDTSLDGYTF. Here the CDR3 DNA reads TGCGCCCTGCGGGGCAGGGACACTAGCCTAGATGGCTACACCTTC.

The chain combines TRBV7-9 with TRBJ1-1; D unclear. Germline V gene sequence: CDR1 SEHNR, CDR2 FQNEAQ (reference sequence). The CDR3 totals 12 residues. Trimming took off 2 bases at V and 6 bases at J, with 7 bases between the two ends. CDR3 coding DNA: TGTGCCAGCAGCTTACTTGTGCCTGAAGCTTTCTTT. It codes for CASSLLVPEAFF.

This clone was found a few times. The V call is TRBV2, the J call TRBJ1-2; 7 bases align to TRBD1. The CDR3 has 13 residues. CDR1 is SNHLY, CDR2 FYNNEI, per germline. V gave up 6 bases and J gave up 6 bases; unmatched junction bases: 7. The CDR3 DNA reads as TGTGCCAGCAGGGGCCGGGACAGTCATGGCTACACCTTC. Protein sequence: CASRGRDSHGYTF.

This CDR3 reads CASSVGAGLGDLTDTQYF. CDR3 DNA sequence: TGTGCCAGCAGCGTAGGGGCAGGGTTGGGGGATCTCACAGATACGCAGTATTTT. The rearrangement joins TRBV9 to TRBJ2-3; either TRBD1 or TRBD2 may supply D (5 bases each). CDR1 is SGDLS and CDR2 is YYNGEE in the germline V gene. V shed 0 bases and J shed 2 bases, with 19 bases lying between them. The CDR3 loop spans 18 amino acids.